This TCR beta chain was recovered during a study of liver allograft versus peripheral blood T cells. Study-wide background: Graft-liver T cell receptor repertoires were compared against recipient peripheral blood repertoires.

TCRdb processed the reads anew with MiXCR; each CDR3 protein has one entry. Of roughly 9,000 distinct CDR3 sequences in the sample, around 17% are singletons; the top ten hold over 1.5%. Points from the study as a whole: Peripheral blood repertoires reportedly differed from the T cell receptor repertoires found inside liver allografts.

This clonotype is classed as medium-sized (0.01 to 0.1%). Its antigen remains unknown. Deletions cut 5 bases from V and 6 bases from J, with 17 bases between. The CDR3 loop spans 14 amino acids. Germline CDR1 and CDR2: LNHDA and SQIVND (reference sequence). This chain uses TRBV19 with TRBJ2-7; D is tentatively TRBD1 or TRBD2 (5 bases each). This TCR came from a human patient who had a liver transplant. Some T cells may originate from the graft donor. CDR3 nucleotide sequence: TGTGCCAGTAGTGACGGGGCGCGGAGTGGCGAGCAGTACTTC. Translated, it gives CASSDGARSGEQYF.